This T cell receptor beta chain was retrieved from a study of T cell responses to AZD1222 COVID-19 vaccine. General observations from the study: Dominant CD4 TCR responses targeted spike regions 160-218 and 743-854.

The CDR3 totals 15 residues. Germline V gives CDR1 MNHEY, CDR2 SVGAGI. The V and J ends lost 5 bases and 4 bases, in that order; junction bases with no gene match: 8. For this clone: The target antigen is unknown.

Assay used: immunoSEQ multiplex PCR; TCRdb lists only in-frame clones, some missing. The sample comprises about 120,000 clones, roughly 92% of which are singletons, and 4.5% rests with the top ten. The genes are TRBV6-5 and TRBJ1-5; 7 positions match TRBD1. The receptor comes from an adult in good health. Sequenced here: peripheral blood, sampled on day 0 of AZD1222 vaccination. CDR3 bases: TGTGCCAGCAGTCCCCGACAGGGTATTAATCAGCCCCAGCATTTT. This gives the protein CASSPRQGINQPQHF.